Each of the 12 T cell receptor beta chains below was sequenced from the same sample in a study of OX40 agonist ivuxolimab in advanced cancers. Clones were sequenced by immunoSEQ multiplex PCR, and TCRdb holds only the in-frame ones, with some missing. The sample consists of more than 50,000 clones, 90% to 95% of them appearing once. Sequenced here: CD4+ or CD8+ T cells sorted from blood, sampled in a trial of the OX40 agonist ivuxolimab. These receptors all come from an adult with an advanced solid tumor such as melanoma, head and neck, liver or kidney cancer.

V is TRBV20-1 and J is TRBJ2-7; 7 nucleotides line up with TRBD2. Trimming at V came to 7 bases and at J to 7 bases, leaving 7 bases not matched to a gene. The CDR3 totals 11 residues. CDR1 is DFQATT and CDR2 is SNEGSKA in the germline V gene (reference sequence). The CDR3: CSVRDYQEQYF. The CDR3 DNA follows: TGCAGTGTTCGGGACTACCAAGAGCAGTACTTC.

This chain links TRBV15 with TRBJ2-3; TRBD2 matches at 9 bases. V lost 1 base and J lost 9; bases outside the gene matches: 11. CDR3 length equals 16 residues. Looked up from germline, CDR1 is LNHNV and CDR2 is YYDKDF (reference sequence). CDR3 sequence: CATSRGASGVTETQYF. Written as DNA, the CDR3 is TGTGCCACCAGCAGAGGGGCTAGCGGGGTTACGGAAACGCAGTATTTT. Variable domain in full (rest from reference TRBV15 and TRBJ2-3): DAMVIQNPRYQVTQFGKPVTLSCSQTLNHNVMYWYQQKSSQAPKLLFHYYDKDFNNEADTPDNFQSRRPNTSFCFLDIRSPGLGDTAMYLCATSRGASGVTETQYFGPGTRLTVL.

The sample holds a few counts of this clone. This chain uses TRBV27 with TRBJ1-1; perhaps TRBD1 as D (5 bases). V lost 1 base and J lost 2, with 11 bases in between. CDR3 length: 15 residues. Germline V CDR1 and CDR2: MNHEY, SMNVEV (reference sequence). The CDR3 DNA follows: TGTGCCAGCAGTTTATGGGGCGGGGGAAACACTGAAGCTTTCTTT. Its translation is CASSLWGGGNTEAFF.

This chain joins TRBV5-4 and TRBJ2-7; D possibly matches TRBD1 or TRBD2 (5 bases each). The germline V and J ends were trimmed by 4 bases and 5 bases, with 16 bases remaining between them. The CDR3 covers 14 residues. The V gene's germline CDR1 is SGHNT and CDR2 YYREEE (reference sequence). The CDR3 DNA is TGTGCCAGCAGCCGGGGCTGGGGAGACCACGAGCAGTACTTC. Amino acid sequence: CASSRGWGDHEQYF.

This chain uses TRBV5-1 with TRBJ2-7; 9 nucleotides line up with TRBD2. The CDR3 runs 13 residues. Looked up from germline, CDR1 is SGHRS and CDR2 is YFSETQ. Trimming took 7 bases from V and 3 from J; bases not matched to a gene: 5. CDR3 DNA sequence: TGCGCCAGCTGCCCTAGCGGGAACTACGAGCAGTACTTC. Translation: CASCPSGNYEQYF.

V gene TRBV5-6 combines with J gene TRBJ2-7; the D is unclear. This CDR3 has 14 residues. The V gene's germline CDR1 is SGHDT and CDR2 YYEEEE. The V end lost 0 bases, the J end lost 2 bases, and 9 bases lay between the germline ends. This CDR3 is CASSLERLTYEQYF. The CDR3 DNA reads as TGTGCCAGCAGCTTGGAACGGCTCACCTACGAGCAGTACTTC.

This clone has more than one count but fewer than ten. The J gene is TRBJ1-2, the V gene TRBV2; D is unclear. The V end lost 10 bases, the J end lost 6 bases, and 6 bases lay between the germline ends. The CDR3 has 9 amino acids. Per the germline V gene, CDR1 is SNHLY and CDR2 is FYNNEI. The CDR3 is CATDNGYTF. CDR3 DNA sequence: TGTGCCACAGATAATGGCTACACCTTC.

This chain links TRBV5-1 with TRBJ1-1; D perhaps matches TRBD1 (5 bases). This CDR3 is 14 amino acids long. Trimming left V 1 base short and J 1 base short, with 8 bases between. Germline CDR1 is SGHRS and CDR2 is YFSETQ. CDR3 in amino acids: CASSLNRGNTEAFF. The DNA of the CDR3 is TGCGCCAGCAGCTTGAATAGGGGGAACACTGAAGCTTTCTTT.

The J gene is TRBJ2-7, the V gene TRBV6-5; 8 bases fit TRBD1. CDR3 length: 15 residues. V lost 6 bases to trimming and J lost 2 bases; unmatched junction nucleotides: 9. Germline CDR1 and CDR2: MNHEY and SVGAGI. In nucleotides, the CDR3 is TGTGCCAGCAGCACCGGACAGGGTAAACCCTACGAGCAGTACTTC. Amino acid sequence: CASSTGQGKPYEQYF.

CDR3 sequence reads: CASSYSQGPYNEQFF. The CDR3 nucleotides are TGTGCCAGCAGTTATTCACAGGGGCCCTACAATGAGCAGTTCTTC. J is TRBJ2-1 and V is TRBV6-5; 7 bases line up with TRBD1. The CDR3 contains 15 residues. V gave up 3 bases and J gave up 2 bases; unmatched junction bases: 4. In germline, CDR1 is MNHEY, CDR2 SVGAGI.

Concerning this clone: At one boundary the junction diverges from the germline segment, which might be a read error. V gene TRBV20-1 combines with J gene TRBJ2-1; D is perhaps TRBD1 (6 bases). Germline V lookup: CDR1 DFQATT, CDR2 SNEGSKA (reference sequence). The length of the CDR3 is 11 residues. CDR3 loop: CSARDQGNALF. The CDR3 DNA follows: TGCAGTGCAAGGGACCAGGGGAACGCGCTCTTC.

J is TRBJ1-2 and V is TRBV7-9; D possibly corresponds to TRBD1 (5 bases). The CDR3 runs 17 residues. The germline gives CDR1 SEHNR, CDR2 FQNEAQ (reference sequence). V was pared by 9 bases and J by 2 bases, with 25 bases between. The CDR3, as DNA: TGTGCCAGTGTTGGACACTCGGTAATAGGGATAAACTATGGCTACACCTTC. Translation: CASVGHSVIGINYGYTF.